One T cell receptor beta chain is described in this entry. Its target is unknown. The source of the sample is a study of tumor-infiltrating lymphocytes in primary liver carcinoma. Study in general: Patients, male and female, were 30 to 69 years old.

V dropped 4 bases and J dropped 3 bases, with 5 bases sitting between them. Looked up from germline, CDR1 is WNHNN and CDR2 is SYGVQD (reference sequence). CDR3 length: 12 residues. The template, 500 ng total RNA, yielded TCR beta cDNA made with a constant-region primer. TCR beta libraries came from three nested multiplex PCR rounds using slightly modified ARM-PCR. Both of the initial two PCR rounds ran for roughly 11 cycles and employed TRBV1-TRBV30 forward primers alongside a C-beta reverse primer. TCRdb called the multiplex PCR reads again in MiXCR, with one record for every CDR3 protein. The table lists fewer than 250,000 distinct CDR3 sequences, approximately 64% of them singletons. Study conclusions and caveats: There was no comparison of CD4+ and CD8+ repertoires, as samples were bulk unsorted.

The authors took blood RNA from unsorted whole blood and also extracted germline DNA. At sampling, these chronic HBV carriers had received no treatment. The specimen was peripheral blood. The TCR comes from an older woman with primary liver carcinoma and hepatitis B virus infection. J is TRBJ2-3 and V is TRBV10-1; D remains unclear. The CDR3 here is CASSAATDTQYF. The CDR3 nucleotides read TGCGCCAGCAGTGCAGCGACAGATACGCAGTATTTT.